This T cell receptor beta chain was captured by sequencing in a study of graft-versus-host responses after intestinal transplantation (dated by TCRdb to the early 2020s). General notes on the study: Multivisceral, liver-intestinal, or isolated intestinal transplants were received by the recipients. Every recipient was given anti-thymocyte globulin induction, then maintenance tacrolimus and steroids for about three years. Bulk TCR-beta CDR3 sequencing was used to track graft-versus-host and host-versus-graft alloreactive T cell clones in the graft, circulation and bone marrow after intestinal transplantation. To identify alloreactive clones, pre-transplant mixed lymphocyte reaction products were sequenced and compared with unstimulated pre-transplant donor and recipient T cells. A cohort of under 30 intestinal transplant recipients, including one retransplant, was enrolled, and 3 patients lacking pretransplant specimens were excluded. Donor T cell macrochimerism was defined as a peak of at least 4% donor T cells among recipient peripheral blood mononuclear cells. Samples from a few later patients were sequenced in-house on an Illumina MiSeq with MiXCR processing rather than by the commercial service. Results the study describes overall, beyond this receptor: GvH clones were detected in recipient bone marrow, and some appeared earlier in ileal mucosa or blood, consistent with an intestinal mucosal origin. Early after transplant, declines in HvG clones were associated with peak levels of circulating GvH clones. The relatively low number and heterogeneity of intestinal transplant patients limited the conclusions. High GvH to HvG T cell clonal ratios were observed in the allografts of patients with donor T cell macrochimerism.

A note on this clone: This receptor's antigen is unknown. No per-base quality is available; no much larger clone lies one base away.

The library came from the immunoSEQ multiplex PCR assay. For most patients, high-throughput TCR-beta CDR3 sequencing of genomic DNA was performed by Adaptive Biotechnologies. The original methods were these. Adaptive's ImmunoSEQ software supplied the TCR sequencing data for about 18 patients, while MiXCR and VDJtools were used to process a few other patients. Because the origin of CDR3 nucleotide sequences shared between donor and recipient could not be assigned, those sequences were removed. To count as alloreactive, a clone needed at least 2-fold expansion over unstimulated cells and a minimum CFSE-low frequency of 0.002% (template counts) or 0.001% (read counts). Clones were considered mappable if detected in sequenced pre-transplant spleen, lymph node, or MLR CFSE-low populations of the donor or recipient. Cumulative frequency of alloreactive clones was calculated as a percentage of all sequences weighted by copy number. TCRdb obtained this table from immuneACCESS and retained in-frame rearrangements with V and J assigned. These tables miss some clones; where compared with another copy, unresolved V genes account for less than half of the shortfall, and the remainder is unexplained. V and J calls and clone size follow that table, whereas D and trimming were derived from the DNA. This sample has about 98,000 clones in its table, and more than 75% of those were observed once. The ten largest clonotypes hold approximately 1.4% of the sample.

Blood samples were collected up to 4 times in the first month after transplant and then at least monthly when available. The source is a human patient who received an intestinal transplant, so some T cells may come from the graft donor. Sequencing was performed on PBMCs, taken 255 days after intestinal transplant.

The nucleotides read TGTGCCAGCAGGGATGCAGGGAGAAACACTGAAGCTTTCTTT. This yields the protein CASRDAGRNTEAFF. The rearrangement combines TRBV28 with TRBJ1-1; TRBD1 is possibly the D segment (5 matching bases). The trim is 6 bases for V and 2 bases for J, with a gap of 13 bases between the germline ends. CDR1 and CDR2 are read off the germline V gene as MDHEN and SYDVKM. Spanning cysteine to phenylalanine, the CDR3 consists of 14 amino acids. The DNA shown is the 42-base CDR3, in frame from base 1.